This T cell receptor (beta chain) appears in the sequencing data of a study of OX40 agonist ivuxolimab in advanced cancers. General observations from the study: The antigens recognized by the expanded peripheral T cells, that is their antigen specificity, were not determined.

The repertoire was sequenced with immunoSEQ multiplex PCR; TCRdb's copy has only in-frame clones and lacks some. The sample includes around 53,000 clones, approximately 80% of them seen just once. CDR1 is SNHLY and CDR2 is FYNNEI in the germline V gene. The CDR3 runs 14 residues. The V and J ends lost 10 bases and 0 bases respectively, with 15 bases between them. A note on this clone: Its antigen is undetermined.

The J gene is TRBJ2-5, the V gene TRBV2, with D maybe TRBD2 (6 bases). The clonotype comes from an adult with an advanced solid tumor such as melanoma, head and neck, liver or kidney cancer. The source was CD4+ or CD8+ T cells sorted from blood, collected in a trial of the OX40 agonist ivuxolimab. The CDR3, as DNA: TGTGCCACCCCGGGTGAGCGGGACCAAGAGACCCAGTACTTC. Its protein is CATPGERDQETQYF.